What follows are 3 T cell receptor beta chains derived from one specimen sequenced in a study of control samples from healthy donors and cancer patients. Sequenced by immunoSEQ multiplex PCR; TCRdb stores in-frame clones only, minus some. The table has around 200,000 clones, around 94% seen once. The sequencing sample was made of blood. The receptors come from a man aged 50-59 years in good health.

V usage is TRBV5-1 and J usage is TRBJ1-3; tentative D call: TRBD1 (6 bases). Germline-derived CDR1 and CDR2 are SGHRS and YFSETQ. The length of the CDR3 is 18 residues. Trimming pared 4 bases from V and 4 bases from J, leaving 24 bases between. The CDR3 nucleotides read TGCGCCAGCAGCCCGGAACGGACAGACCCCACGAACGGAAACACCATATATTTT. Encoded protein: CASSPERTDPTNGNTIYF. The whole variable domain, filled in from reference TRBV5-1 and TRBJ1-3, reads KAGVTQTPRYLIKTRGQQVTLSCSPISGHRSVSWYQQTPGQGLQFLFEYFSETQRNKGNFPGRFSGRQFSNSRSEMNVSTLELGDSALYLCASSPERTDPTNGNTIYFGEGSWLTVV.

Concerning this clone itself: The sample contains more than one DNA sequence encoding this CDR3. The CDR3 nucleotides are TGCAGCGTTGGGACCAACTATGGCTACACCTTC. Its translation: CSVGTNYGYTF. V usage is TRBV29-1 and J usage is TRBJ1-2; D is ambiguous. CDR1 and CDR2 (germline): SQVTM, ANQGSEA. The V and J ends lost 4 bases and 2 bases respectively, with 5 bases between them. CDR3 length: 11 amino acids.

The table lists this clone with a count of one. The V gene is TRBV6-4, the J gene TRBJ2-1; 14 bases are a match to TRBD2. Germline V gene lookup returns CDR1 MRHNA and CDR2 SNTAGT. V lost 3 bases, J lost 9 bases, and 4 bases stayed unmatched. The CDR3 runs to 15 residues. The CDR3 DNA reads TGTGCCAGCAGTGAAGGGACTAGCGGGGGAGGTGAGCAGTTCTTC. It specifies CASSEGTSGGGEQFF.